This T cell receptor (beta chain) appears in the sequencing data of a study of cytomegalovirus exposure and HLA in healthy donors (dated by TCRdb to the late 2010s). A note on the overall study: An earlier analysis of 587 of the donors reported approximately 280 Gb of sequence data and approximately 120 million unique TCR beta sequences obtained from around 170 million T cells. An early release that covered more than 550 HLA-typed donors contained approximately 300 gigabases of sequencing data and about 84 million unique TCR sequences. Among the roughly 370 genotyped donors, 75% to 90% belonged to the genetic ancestry cluster associated with self-reported Caucasian donors. The aim of the study was to test whether cataloging public T cell receptors could identify signatures of past pathogen exposure. The study used immunosequencing to profile the T cell repertoires of approximately 640 subjects and linked those repertoires to cytomegalovirus serostatus. In addition to the first cohort of 650 to 750 subjects, a separate validation cohort of about 120 different subjects was used. High-throughput TCR immunosequencing, statistical association of individual TCRs with disease status, and machine learning were combined to predict cytomegalovirus infection status. A later analysis re-analyzed previously published TCR beta repertoires from 666 donors and added high-resolution HLA genotyping to study TCR occurrence patterns. The later analysis used no new phenotypic data to find candidate immune exposures, relying instead on TCR beta sequences and their occurrence across donors. In an earlier analysis of about 590 of the donors, high-throughput TCR beta sequencing was used to judge whether each TCR beta V gene segment behaved as functional or pseudogenic. Alongside the repertoire data, information on donor age, sex, ethnicity and CMV serostatus was compiled. Genome-wide SNP genotypes for about 60% of the 666 donors were used in a later genetic analysis, which treated that subset as a discovery cohort. All discovery cohort repertoires had been generated on a single sequencing platform. HLA typing covered class I and class II loci at four-digit resolution. The number of donors typed differed by locus, with roughly 629-640 for A, B, C, DRB1 and DQB1, roughly 520 for DQA1, about 610 for DPA1, and roughly 450 for DPB1. Four to six DR-DQ haplotypes were handled as single units for association and clustering, since linkage in the cohort was strong. Among some 410 genotyped donors of the cohort, an average of roughly 230,000 unique TCR beta nucleotide sequences was sequenced per donor, of which 15% to 20% were non-productive.

CDR1 SGHVS and CDR2 FQNEAQ are derived from the germline V gene. From the cysteine through the phenylalanine, the CDR3 covers 14 amino acids. Of the read, only the CDR3 DNA is kept; its 42 bases are in frame from base 1. V is pared back by 5 bases and J by 4 bases, with 14 bases lying between the germline termini. Study-wide conclusions, independent of this receptor: In a later analysis, HLA-associated TCR beta chains showed more clonal expansion and lower generation probabilities than non-associated chains that were equally common. The authors suggested that the approach could potentially be generalized to other disease states and immunological phenotypes. The 87-base-pair reads could not distinguish some IMGT-functional V segments, including TRBV6-2 and TRBV6-3, so those segments were excluded. When HLA alleles, especially DR and DQ, strongly co-occurred, TCR associations were difficult to assign to individual alleles. Correlated functional status among segregating V segments might be attributable to linkage disequilibrium, but an unknown experimental factor could not be ruled out. According to a later analysis, most CMV-associated TCR beta chains appeared to be HLA-restricted, and the HLA associations seemed to be driven largely by CMV exposure. Compared with the approximately 670-donor mean, donors in an Asian-associated ancestry cluster had fewer N-insertions in productive TCRs, according to a later genetic analysis. According to a later analysis, parvovirus B19, influenza, CMV and Epstein-Barr virus appeared linked to several top co-occurrence clusters. In vitro tests confirmed that a few of the cytomegalovirus-associated TCR beta chains recognize cytomegalovirus antigens. The study gave a list of 150 to 200 TCR beta chains associated with cytomegalovirus. The cohort was sequenced for TCR beta chains only, and without alpha or paired-chain data the features that could be detected were limited. A later analysis associated around 16,000 TCR beta sequences with specific HLA alleles at a false discovery rate of 0.05. Cytomegalovirus status was reported to be diagnosed by the classifier with high specificity and sensitivity in both the original and validation cohorts. Because HLA typing was missing for some donors at each locus, association tests included only the typed subset. Presence/absence analyses assumed roughly uniform sequencing depth across donors, an assumption that may not hold. V-gene and J-gene trimming of TCR beta chains was associated with a missense DCLRE1C variant in a later genetic analysis, and the association was replicated in an independent cohort. About 15 rarely observed V segments, including chromosome 9 orphons, were excluded from the earlier analysis of approximately 600 of the donors because counts were too low. A further reported finding was that TCR beta sequences accurately predicted the HLA-A and HLA-B alleles for most subjects in the first cohort. The only immune exposure information available for the cohort was CMV serostatus. A group of highly shared sequence variants was considered likely to be a technical artifact of the sequencing pipeline. In an earlier analysis of 587 of the donors, most TCR beta V segments appeared in productive rearrangements about 90% or about 30% of the time, broadly matching IMGT annotations. Most TCR sequences were seen in very few donors, while some public TCRs were found in many individuals. According to a later analysis, TCR association rates differed among HLA loci, with DRB1 alleles showing the most associated TCRs and HLA-C alleles showing the fewest.

The cohort comprised more than 550 healthy bone marrow donors. At the time of sampling, all cohort members were nominally healthy, though unrecorded immune exposures were likely present. The donor was CMV seronegative and was included in the group of around 320 seronegative cohort members. A peripheral blood sample was collected from each donor, and TCR beta sequencing was performed on peripheral blood mononuclear cells. The Qiagen DNeasy Blood Extraction Kit was used to extract genomic DNA from the blood cell samples. This clone was counted a single time. There is no known antigen for this receptor. Per-nucleotide qualities are absent, and no much larger clonotype sits a single base away. Preparation of the library involved the immunoSEQ multiplex PCR assay. For the multiplex PCR, a mixture combining 60 forward primers for TCR Vbeta segments and 13 reverse primers for TCR Jbeta segments was used. The CDR3 region of rearranged TCR beta genes was amplified from genomic DNA with a multiplex PCR assay. The amplified TCR beta libraries were sequenced on the Illumina HiSeq System as 87-base-pair reads. The paper's processing steps were these. In a later analysis, approximately 74 million unique TCR beta chains were counted across the approximately 620 repertoires, and roughly 9.9 million of these chains were shared by at least two donors. To remove PCR and sequencing errors, raw reads were error-corrected and collapsed into unique sequences using a nearest-neighbor algorithm that merged closely related sequences. To assign V, D and J gene segments, CDR3 sequences were aligned to IMGT reference sequences. Each retained sequence needed at least a six-nucleotide match to both a V gene segment and a J gene segment. A rearrangement counted as productive if the CDR3 had no stop codons and remained in frame with V and J, and every other rearrangement counted as non-productive. CDR3 was defined by IMGT convention, running from the second conserved V-encoded cysteine to the conserved J-encoded phenylalanine. The earlier analysis of 587 of the donors excluded any sequence lacking an unambiguous match to a single V gene segment. An earlier analysis of under 750 of the donors called V segments functional above 56.7% productive rearrangements and segregating when the between-donor standard deviation exceeded 5%. To diagnose cytomegalovirus status from the catalog of TCR beta chain sequences, a statistical classification framework was built. In a later analysis, V and J genes were assigned by comparing TCR nucleotide sequences against IMGT/GENE-DB human TR gene sequences. In a later analysis, CDR3 sequences and most-parsimonious VDJ recombination scenarios were assigned using the TCRdist pipeline. In a later analysis, every TCR beta chain was defined by the combination of its CDR3 amino acid sequence and its V-gene family, and reads without a unique V-gene family were dropped. In a later analysis, 450 to 600 highly shared, low-generation-probability nucleotide sequences were removed to address suspected cross-contamination and a sequencing artifact. A later analysis calculated a clonal expansion index for each public chain from normalized within-repertoire ranks of inferred template counts. In a later analysis, generation probabilities were computed with a VDJ recombination model fitted to out-of-frame rearrangements, and the resulting probabilities were checked against IGoR. In a later analysis, TCR-TCR, TCR-HLA and TCR-CMV co-occurrence was scored with hypergeometric tests, and a repertoire-size bias correction was applied to TCR pairs. A later analysis estimated false discovery rates by permuting HLA or CMV assignments 20 times. In a later analysis, co-occurring TCRs were grouped using DBSCAN, and TCRdist sequence similarity was added for clustering within HLA-allele-positive subsets. Co-occurrence clustering excluded repertoires with fewer than 30,000 or more than 120,000 public chains, plus five with anomalous nucleotide sharing. Sourced from immuneACCESS, this table was stored by TCRdb with only in-frame sequences that have V and J called. A share of the clones is absent; for the studies checked, an unresolved V gene accounts for under half, and the remainder has no known explanation. V and J calls and clone size are as listed in that table; D and trimming were resolved from the DNA. The sample table records approximately 140,000 clones; around 77% of these occur just once. The ten largest clones add up to under 5.5% of the sample.

Sequencing was carried out using PBMCs. The chain joins TRBV7-8 to TRBJ2-5; the D gene is perhaps TRBD2, on 6 matching bases. The receptor was derived from a woman in her 50s in good health and CMV-seronegative. The nucleotide sequence reads as follows: TGTGCCAGCAGCCCCCTCTCCGGGAGAGAGACCCAGTACTTC. Its translation is CASSPLSGRETQYF.